This TCR beta chain was profiled in a study of blood T cell repertoires in COVID-19 (dated by TCRdb to about 2020). As for the study more broadly: Samples from collaborators originated in the United States, Italy and Spain and spanned both the acute and convalescent phases of COVID-19. The material from the prospective study consisted of cDNA or gDNA derived from T cells, B-cell-depleted T cells, or PBMCs. Subjects who had been exposed to COVID-19, were actively infected with it, or had recovered from it provided the deeply sampled blood TCRbeta repertoires that made up the dataset. The repertoires were released in a freely available public database intended as a resource for research on the immune response to SARS-CoV-2. The samples were drawn from two sources: the first 160 participants of the ongoing ImmuneRACE study, and 950 to 1,500 subjects contributed by 6 global collaborators. The sample metadata nearly always contained a de-identified subject ID, COVID-19 status, age in years and sex. Where HLA class I and class II types were available, the types were taken from metadata supplied by the sample provider, not from assay-based typing.

One collaborating source in Seattle enrolled patients while the patients were actively infected and followed the patients over time throughout the course of disease. Whole blood was collected in K2EDTA tubes by collaborating institutions according to the institutions' own protocols. Collaborator samples were shipped for TCRbeta analysis as frozen whole blood, isolated PBMCs, or DNA extracted from either sample type. TCRbeta CDR3 regions were amplified from genomic DNA using the immunoSEQ Assay, a bias-controlled multiplex PCR. In the paper's pipeline: Nucleated cell counts per sample were estimated from amplification of reference gene primers within the assay. To quantify the absolute abundance of each unique TCRbeta CDR3 rearrangement, sequence reads were collapsed and filtered. For each sample, productive Simpson clonality was calculated as the square root of Simpson's diversity index across productive rearrangements. The table was pulled from immuneACCESS by TCRdb, which kept in-frame rearrangements only. Such tables lose some clones; where checked, under half of the loss comes from unresolved V genes, and the rest has no known cause. The DNA gave D and trimming, while V, J and clone size come from that table. The table for this sample lists almost 400,000 clones; more than 70% of them were counted only once. Approximately 2.4% of the sample goes to the ten largest clones.

Details on this clone: It has no known antigen specificity. Per-nucleotide qualities are absent, and no much larger clonotype sits a single base away.

Beyond this particular receptor, the publication reports: The quantity of clinical and demographic metadata differed by source and by participant and was supplied without curation.

This TCR came from an older woman with COVID-19, enrolled during active disease. The sample comprised peripheral blood.

The CDR3 is CASSFAQGTVGGELFF. The nucleotide sequence reads as follows: TGCGCCAGCAGCTTCGCACAGGGGACTGTTGGCGGGGAGCTGTTTTTT. The chain is encoded by TRBV5-1 joined to TRBJ2-2, and TRBD1 may be the D gene, going by 7 matching bases. The V and J ends are trimmed by 2 bases and 7 bases, leaving 18 bases between them. Including cysteine and phenylalanine, the CDR3 has 16 amino acids. Here the CDR3 DNA is all that survives: 48 bases in frame from base 1. Per the germline V gene, SGHRS is the CDR1 and YFSETQ is the CDR2.